This T cell receptor (beta chain) was obtained from a study of PD-L1 blockade in urothelial cancer. Study summary: At 6 weeks and at 3 weeks (second dose) after treatment start, blood was analyzed. Blood samples contained a median 141,255 T cells.

Profiled with immunoSEQ multiplex PCR; TCRdb holds only in-frame clones, not every one. The data show tens of thousands of clones, around 87% seen once. Regarding time point: pretreatment peripheral blood. Locally advanced or metastatic urothelial carcinoma was diagnosed in the patients. This clone has only a few counts. Germline-derived CDR1 and CDR2 are SQVTM and ANQGSEA. The CDR3 sequence is 13 residues long. Losses at the gene ends were 6 bases for V and 6 bases for J; bases not matched to a gene: 8. Sequenced here: PBMCs, sampled around atezolizumab (anti-PD-L1) treatment. The chain carries TRBV29-1 and TRBJ1-1; 9 bases align to TRBD1. This receptor was identified in a man aged 60 to 75 with urothelial cancer. The CDR3 coding sequence is TGCAGCGTCCCGGGACAGGGATACGCTGAAGCTTTCTTT. It is translated as CSVPGQGYAEAFF.